This paragraph reports one T cell receptor (beta chain). Its cognate antigen is unknown. Incorporated into the TCR beta cDNA libraries were unique molecular identifiers, which served to reduce PCR and sequencing biases. The authors obtained roughly 500,000 cDNA molecules from about 0.94 to 9.7 million T cells. TCRdb re-called the PCR reads through MiXCR, storing one row per CDR3 protein. The sample lists fewer than 850,000 distinct CDR3 sequences, just under 30% seen once, with 0.5% to 0.6% in the top ten. These data are taken from a study of post-analysis software for immune sequencing data. Overall study context: Some patients lacked subtype; others had relapsing-remitting, secondary progressive or progressive-relapsing disease.

There are 13 residues in the CDR3. Germline V lookup: CDR1 SGHTA, CDR2 FQGNSA. Trimming removed 5 bases from V and 4 bases from J, with 9 bases in between. Study observations and caveats: In patients, about 5 TRBV segments were more frequent than in controls, with TRBV5-6, TRBV5-1 and TRBV20-1 among them. F measure clustering grouped samples strongly by preparation batch.

The sequenced sample was blood. This sequence originates from a girl under 18 with multiple sclerosis. This sequence joins TRBV7-2 and TRBJ1-5; no reliable D call. CDR3 nucleotide sequence: TGTGCCAGCAGCCCGGACTTTAATCAGCCCCAGCATTTT. Translated: CASSPDFNQPQHF.